This TCR beta chain appears in the sequencing data of a study of graft-versus-host responses after intestinal transplantation. Study-level background: Recipients received multivisceral, liver-intestinal, or isolated intestinal transplants. Recipients were all induced with anti-thymocyte globulin, then given tacrolimus and steroids for around 3 years. Study outcomes and limitations: Recipient bone marrow held GvH clones, some seen earlier in ileum or blood. High graft-versus-host to host-versus-graft clonal ratios were found in allografts of patients who had graft-donor T cell macrochimerism.

From germline, CDR1 is MNHNY and CDR2 SVGAGI (reference sequence). V dropped 8 bases and J dropped 0; count of bases not matched to a gene: 5. The CDR3 runs to 14 residues. Data came from immunoSEQ multiplex PCR; TCRdb stores just in-frame clones and leaves some out. The sample has some 130,000 clones, just over 90% seen once. This clone was recorded a few times. What it binds is unknown. The sequencing used unstimulated CD4+ T cells sorted from spleen or lymph node cells, collected before intestinal transplant. This clonotype was obtained from a human donor who received an intestinal transplant. The rearrangement uses TRBV6-6 and TRBJ1-2, with TRBD1 identical over 8 bases. Here the CDR3 reads CASGDRWTNYGYTF. DNA of the CDR3: TGTGCCAGCGGGGACAGGTGGACTAACTATGGCTACACCTTC.